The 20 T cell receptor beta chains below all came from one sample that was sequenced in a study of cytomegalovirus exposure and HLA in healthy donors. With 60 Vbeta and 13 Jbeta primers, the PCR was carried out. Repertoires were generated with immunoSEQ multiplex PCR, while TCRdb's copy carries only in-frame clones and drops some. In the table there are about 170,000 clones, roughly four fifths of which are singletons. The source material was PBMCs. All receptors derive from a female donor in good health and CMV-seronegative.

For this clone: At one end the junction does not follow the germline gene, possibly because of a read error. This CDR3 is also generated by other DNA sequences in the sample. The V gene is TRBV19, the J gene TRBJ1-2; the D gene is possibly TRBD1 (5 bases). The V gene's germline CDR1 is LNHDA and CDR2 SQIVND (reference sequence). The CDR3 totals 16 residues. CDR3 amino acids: CASRTLSQGMSYGYTF. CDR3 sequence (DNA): TGTGCCAGTAGGACACTATCCCAGGGAATGAGCTATGGATACACCTTC.

CDR3 nucleotides: TGTGCCAGCAGTACAGGCGGGGGAACTGAAGCTTTCTTT. Translated, it gives CASSTGGGTEAFF. The V call is TRBV27, the J call TRBJ1-1, with D perhaps TRBD1 (5 bases). Trimming stripped 5 bases from V and 5 bases from J, with 12 bases between. CDR1 and CDR2 (germline): MNHEY, SMNVEV (reference sequence). The CDR3 runs 13 residues.

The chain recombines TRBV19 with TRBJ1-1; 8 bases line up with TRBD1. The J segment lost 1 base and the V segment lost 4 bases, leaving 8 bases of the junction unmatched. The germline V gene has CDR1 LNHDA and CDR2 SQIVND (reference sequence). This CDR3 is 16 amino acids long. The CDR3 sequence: CASSSSPGTGNTEAFF. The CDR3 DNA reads TGTGCCAGTAGTAGTTCGCCTGGGACAGGGAACACTGAAGCTTTCTTT.

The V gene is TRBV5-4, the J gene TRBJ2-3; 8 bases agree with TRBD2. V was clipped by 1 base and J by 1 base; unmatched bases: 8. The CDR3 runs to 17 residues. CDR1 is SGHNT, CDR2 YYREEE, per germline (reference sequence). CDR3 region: CASSLNGGARGTDTQYF. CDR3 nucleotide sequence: TGTGCCAGCAGCTTGAACGGGGGGGCCCGAGGCACAGATACGCAGTATTTT.

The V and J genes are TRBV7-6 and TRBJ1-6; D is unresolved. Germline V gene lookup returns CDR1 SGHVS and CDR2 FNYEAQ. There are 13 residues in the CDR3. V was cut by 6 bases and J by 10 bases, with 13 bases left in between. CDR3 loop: CASRQNLQSPLHF. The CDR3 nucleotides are TGTGCCAGCAGACAGAATCTACAGTCACCCCTCCACTTT. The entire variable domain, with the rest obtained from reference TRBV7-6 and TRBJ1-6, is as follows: GAGVSQSPRYKVTKRGQDVALRCDPISGHVSLYWYRQALGQGPEFLTYFNYEAQQDKSGLPNDRFSAERPEGSISTLTIQRTEQRDSAMYRCASRQNLQSPLHFGNGTRLTVT.

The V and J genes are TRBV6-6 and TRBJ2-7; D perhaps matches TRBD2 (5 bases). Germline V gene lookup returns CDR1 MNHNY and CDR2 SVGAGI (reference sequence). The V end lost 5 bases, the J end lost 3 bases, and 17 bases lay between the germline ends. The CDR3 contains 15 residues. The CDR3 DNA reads TGTGCCAGCAGTGGCGTGAGAGGGATCCTCTACGAGCAGTACTTC. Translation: CASSGVRGILYEQYF.

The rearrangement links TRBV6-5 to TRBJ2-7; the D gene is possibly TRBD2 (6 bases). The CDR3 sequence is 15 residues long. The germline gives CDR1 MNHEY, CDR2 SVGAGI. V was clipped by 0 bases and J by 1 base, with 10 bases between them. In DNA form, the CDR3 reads TGTGCCAGCAGTTACTCGTCCGGGGGATCCTACGAGCAGTACTTC. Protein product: CASSYSSGGSYEQYF.

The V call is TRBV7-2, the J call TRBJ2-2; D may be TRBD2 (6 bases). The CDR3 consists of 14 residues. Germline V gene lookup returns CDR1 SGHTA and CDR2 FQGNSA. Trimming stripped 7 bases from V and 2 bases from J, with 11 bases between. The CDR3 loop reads CASMRGFNTGELFF. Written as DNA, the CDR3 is TGTGCCAGCATGCGGGGTTTTAACACCGGGGAGCTGTTTTTT.

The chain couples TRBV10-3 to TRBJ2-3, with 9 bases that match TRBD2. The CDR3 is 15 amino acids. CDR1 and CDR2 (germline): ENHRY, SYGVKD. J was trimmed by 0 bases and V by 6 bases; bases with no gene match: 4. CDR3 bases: TGTGCCATCAGGTTAGCGGGAGTAAGCACAGATACGCAGTATTTT. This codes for CAIRLAGVSTDTQYF.

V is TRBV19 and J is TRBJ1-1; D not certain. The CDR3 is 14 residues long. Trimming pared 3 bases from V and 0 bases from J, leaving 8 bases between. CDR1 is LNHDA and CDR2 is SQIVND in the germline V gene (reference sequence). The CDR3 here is CASSIPQMNTEAFF. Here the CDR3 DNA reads TGTGCCAGTAGTATCCCGCAGATGAACACTGAAGCTTTCTTT.

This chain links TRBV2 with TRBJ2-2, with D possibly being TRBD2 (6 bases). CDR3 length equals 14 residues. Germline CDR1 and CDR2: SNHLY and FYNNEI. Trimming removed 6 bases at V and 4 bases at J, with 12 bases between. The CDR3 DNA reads TGTGCCAGCAGAAAGGAGGGATTCACCGGGGAGCTGTTTTTT. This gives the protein CASRKEGFTGELFF.

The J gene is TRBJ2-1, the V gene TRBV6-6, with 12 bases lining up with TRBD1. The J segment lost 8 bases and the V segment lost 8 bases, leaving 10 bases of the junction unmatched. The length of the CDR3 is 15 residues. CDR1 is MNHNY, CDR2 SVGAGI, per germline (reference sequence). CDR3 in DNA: TGTGCCAGCGCCACCGGGACAGGGGGCTTCGATGAGCAGTTCTTC. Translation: CASATGTGGFDEQFF.

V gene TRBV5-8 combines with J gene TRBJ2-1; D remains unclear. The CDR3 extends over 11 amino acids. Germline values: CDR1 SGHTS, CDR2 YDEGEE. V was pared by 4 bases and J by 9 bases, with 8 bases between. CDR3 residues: CASSPRSEQFF. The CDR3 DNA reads TGTGCCAGCAGCCCCCGGAGTGAGCAGTTCTTC.

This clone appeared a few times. The CDR3 protein is CAPATRDYNSPLHF. The CDR3 region has the DNA TGTGCCCCGGCGACCAGGGATTATAATTCACCCCTCCACTTT. V and J are TRBV30 and TRBJ1-6; D is perhaps TRBD1 (5 bases). The CDR3 covers 14 residues. Germline V gives CDR1 GTSNPN, CDR2 SVGIG (reference sequence). V dropped 8 bases and J dropped 4 bases, with 15 bases sitting between them.

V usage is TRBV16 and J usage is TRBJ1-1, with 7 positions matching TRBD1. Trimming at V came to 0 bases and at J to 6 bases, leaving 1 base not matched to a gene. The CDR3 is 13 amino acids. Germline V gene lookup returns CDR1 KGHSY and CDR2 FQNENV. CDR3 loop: CASSQSTGPEAFF. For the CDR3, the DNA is TGTGCCAGCAGCCAATCGACAGGGCCTGAAGCTTTCTTT.

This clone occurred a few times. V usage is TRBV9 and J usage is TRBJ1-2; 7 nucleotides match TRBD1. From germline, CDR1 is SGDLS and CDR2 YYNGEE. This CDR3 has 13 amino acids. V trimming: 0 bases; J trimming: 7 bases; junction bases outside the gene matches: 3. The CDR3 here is CASSVAPGGGYTF. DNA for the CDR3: TGTGCCAGCAGCGTAGCTCCAGGGGGTGGCTACACCTTC.

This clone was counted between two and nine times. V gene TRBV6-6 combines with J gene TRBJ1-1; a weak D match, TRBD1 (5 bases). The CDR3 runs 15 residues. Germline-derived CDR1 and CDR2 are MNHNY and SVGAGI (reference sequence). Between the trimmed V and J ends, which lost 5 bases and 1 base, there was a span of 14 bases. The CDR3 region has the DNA TGTGCCAGCAGTCGGGGGTTTGGGGGGAACACTGAAGCTTTCTTT. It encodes CASSRGFGGNTEAFF.

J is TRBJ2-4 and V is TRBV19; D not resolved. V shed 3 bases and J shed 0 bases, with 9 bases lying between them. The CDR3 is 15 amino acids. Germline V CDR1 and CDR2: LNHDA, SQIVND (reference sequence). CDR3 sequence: CASSMVGSAKNIQYF. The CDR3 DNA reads TGTGCCAGTAGTATGGTGGGCTCAGCCAAAAACATTCAGTACTTC.

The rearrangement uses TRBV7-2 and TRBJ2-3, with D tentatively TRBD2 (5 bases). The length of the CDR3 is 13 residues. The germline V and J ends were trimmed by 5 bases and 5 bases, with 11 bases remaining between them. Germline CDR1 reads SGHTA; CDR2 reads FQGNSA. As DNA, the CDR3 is TGTGCCAGCAGCCCCCCGGAGGTAGATACGCAGTATTTT. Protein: CASSPPEVDTQYF.

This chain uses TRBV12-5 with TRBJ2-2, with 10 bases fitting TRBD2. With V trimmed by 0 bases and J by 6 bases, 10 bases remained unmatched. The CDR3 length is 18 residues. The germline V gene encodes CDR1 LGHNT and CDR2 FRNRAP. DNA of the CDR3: TGTGCTAGTGGTTTGGTAATCGACCTAGCGGGAGACCCCGGGGAGCTGTTTTTT. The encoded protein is CASGLVIDLAGDPGELFF.